This entry describes one T cell receptor beta chain. These data are taken from a study of cytomegalovirus exposure and HLA in healthy donors. Germline-derived CDR1 and CDR2 are SEHNR and FQNEAQ (reference sequence). This CDR3 has 14 amino acids. J lost 2 bases, V lost 6 bases, and 2 bases had no gene match. It was with 60 Vbeta and 13 Jbeta primers that the PCR ran. Clones were sequenced by immunoSEQ multiplex PCR, and TCRdb holds only the in-frame ones, with some missing. This sample has approximately 290,000 clones; about four fifths occur once, and the top ten carry about 0.28%. Sequenced material: PBMCs. The chain combines TRBV7-9 with TRBJ1-3; 9 bases are a match to TRBD1. The receptor comes from a girl aged 2 to 10 in good health and CMV-seronegative. The CDR3 reads CASRRQGAGNTIYF. CDR3 sequence (DNA): TGTGCCAGCAGGCGACAGGGGGCTGGAAACACCATATATTTT.